The rows below give T cell receptor beta chains drawn from one sample of a study of human T cells and chemical hapten exposure. TCRdb fed the RACE reads into MiXCR, producing one record per CDR3 protein. The table shows almost 40,000 distinct CDR3 sequences, with 7.5% to 8% occurring only once. The sequencing used whole blood, collected in connection with sensitization to the hapten diphenylcyclopropenone (DPC). The receptors stem from a woman in her forties or fifties with alopecia areata. Some clones in this sample may be carry-over from other donors' samples. Each CDR3 is given with its conserved first and last residue. Fields, in order: D gene, V gene, J gene, clone size, CDR3 DNA, CDR3 protein. The D gene is left open where the match is weak. Some rows mark clone size as missing; the rest say once, few, many or name a class of expanded clone.

D: TRBD1; V: TRBV10-3; J: TRBJ1-6; size: many; DNA: TGTGCCATCAGTGGGGGGACAGGGACGAAGAATTCACCCCTCCACTTT; CDR3: CAISGGTGTKNSPLHF
D: .; V: TRBV13; J: TRBJ2-7; size: .; DNA: TGTGCCAGCAGCAGGGGAATCTACGAGCAGTACTTC; CDR3: CASSRGIYEQYF
D: .; V: TRBV27; J: TRBJ2-3; size: few; DNA: TGTGCCAGCAGGGGTCAGGGGAGTCATACGCAGTATTTT; CDR3: CASRGQGSHTQYF
D: .; V: TRBV11-2; J: TRBJ2-1; size: many; DNA: TGTGCCAGCAGCTTAGGGAATGAGCAGTTCTTC; CDR3: CASSLGNEQFF
D: .; V: TRBV6-6; J: TRBJ2-1; size: many; DNA: TGTGCCAGCAGTTACTCGGGGACAGCGGGAGTCTACAATGAGCAGTTCTTC; CDR3: CASSYSGTAGVYNEQFF
D: TRBD2; V: TRBV7-6; J: TRBJ2-1; size: many; DNA: TGTGCCAGCAGCGCGCAACTAGCGGGAGAGAATGAGCAGTTCTTC; CDR3: CASSAQLAGENEQFF
D: TRBD2; V: TRBV11-2; J: TRBJ2-1; size: many; DNA: TGTGCCAGCAGCTCCGGAAACCTAGCGGGAGGGCACGATGAGCAGTTCTTC; CDR3: CASSSGNLAGGHDEQFF
D: .; V: TRBV20-1; J: TRBJ2-2; size: few; DNA: TGCAGTGCCCAGAGTGCCGGAGTGAACACCGGGGAGCTGTTTTTT; CDR3: CSAQSAGVNTGELFF
D: TRBD2; V: TRBV29-1; J: TRBJ2-3; size: many; DNA: TGCAGCGTTCAAGCGGGAGTAGGAGATACGCAGTATTTT; CDR3: CSVQAGVGDTQYF
D: .; V: TRBV7-6; J: TRBJ2-1; size: many; DNA: TGTGCCAGCAGCTTAGCCCCCTCAGAGGCAAGGGGGATTTCGAATGAGCAGTTCTTC; CDR3: CASSLAPSEARGISNEQFF
D: TRBD2; V: TRBV27; J: TRBJ2-1; size: many; DNA: TGTGCCAGCAGTTTATTCCTAGCGGCGGGTGAGCAGTTCTTC; CDR3: CASSLFLAAGEQFF
D: .; V: TRBV12-3/TRBV12-4; J: TRBJ2-7; size: many; DNA: TGTGCCAGCAGTTTAGAGCCAGCCTACGAGCAGTACTTC; CDR3: CASSLEPAYEQYF
D: TRBD2; V: TRBV10-3; J: TRBJ2-7; size: many; DNA: TGTGCCATTACTAGCGGATACCCTTACGAGCAGTACTTC; CDR3: CAITSGYPYEQYF
D: .; V: TRBV2; J: TRBJ2-4; size: many; DNA: TGTGCCAGCAGACCTACGGTAGCCAAAAACATTCAGTACTTC; CDR3: CASRPTVAKNIQYF
D: TRBD2; V: TRBV7-3; J: TRBJ2-1; size: many; DNA: TGTGCCAGCAGCCCAACTAGACTAGCGTTCGATGAGCAGTTCTTC; CDR3: CASSPTRLAFDEQFF
D: .; V: TRBV20-1; J: TRBJ1-1; size: many; DNA: TGCAGTGCTAGGTTACAGGGTGCTGAAGCTTTCTTT; CDR3: CSARLQGAEAFF
D: TRBD2; V: TRBV29-1; J: TRBJ2-3; size: .; DNA: TGCAGCGTTGCCCTAGCGGCCACAGATACGCAGTATTTT; CDR3: CSVALAATDTQYF
D: TRBD2; V: TRBV6-1; J: TRBJ2-3; size: .; DNA: TGTGCCAGCACTGGACTAGCGGGAGATGGGACAGATACGCAGTATTTT; CDR3: CASTGLAGDGTDTQYF
D: .; V: TRBV5-1; J: TRBJ2-5; size: few; DNA: TGCGCCAGCAGCTTGGGACTCCAAGAGACCCAGTACTTC; CDR3: CASSLGLQETQYF
D: .; V: TRBV3-1; J: TRBJ1-5; size: few; DNA: TGTGCCAGCAGTCCAAGTTATAATCAGCCCCAGCATTTT; CDR3: CASSPSYNQPQHF